This T cell receptor (beta chain) was captured by sequencing in a study of cytomegalovirus exposure and HLA in healthy donors. Trimming stripped 7 bases from V and 4 bases from J, with 14 bases between. Germline V CDR1 and CDR2: SGHVS, FQNEAQ. The CDR3 is made up of 15 amino acids. The PCR had 60 Vbeta and 13 Jbeta primers. TCRdb keeps only in-frame clones here, not all; method: immunoSEQ multiplex PCR. The repertoire holds about 110,000 clones, with 65% to 75% as singletons. This sequence joins TRBV7-8 and TRBJ1-6; tentatively, D is TRBD1 (6 bases). This receptor was obtained from a man between 25 and 39 years old in good health and CMV-seropositive. Sequencing input: PBMCs. In DNA, the CDR3 is TGTGCCAGCACCCCCAGGACAGCGTATAATTCACCCCTCCACTTT. Translation gives CASTPRTAYNSPLHF.